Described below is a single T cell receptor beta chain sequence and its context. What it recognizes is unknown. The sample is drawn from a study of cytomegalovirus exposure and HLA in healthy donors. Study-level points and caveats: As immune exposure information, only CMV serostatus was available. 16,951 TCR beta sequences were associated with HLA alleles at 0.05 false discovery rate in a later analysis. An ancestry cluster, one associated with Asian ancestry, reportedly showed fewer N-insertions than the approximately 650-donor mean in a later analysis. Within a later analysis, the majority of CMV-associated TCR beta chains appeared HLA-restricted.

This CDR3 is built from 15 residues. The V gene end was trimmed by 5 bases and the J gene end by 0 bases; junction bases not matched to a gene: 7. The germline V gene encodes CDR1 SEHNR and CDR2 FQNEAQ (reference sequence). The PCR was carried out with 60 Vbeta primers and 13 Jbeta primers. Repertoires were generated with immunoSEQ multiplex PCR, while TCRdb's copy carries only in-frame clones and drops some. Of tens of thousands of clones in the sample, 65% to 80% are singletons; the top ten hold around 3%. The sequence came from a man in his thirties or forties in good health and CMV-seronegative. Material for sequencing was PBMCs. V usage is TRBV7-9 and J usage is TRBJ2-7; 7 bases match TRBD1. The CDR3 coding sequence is TGTGCCAGCAGCGAGACAGGGACAAGCTCCTACGAGCAGTACTTC. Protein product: CASSETGTSSYEQYF.